The rows below give T cell receptor beta chains drawn from one sample of a study of B cell selection in AIRE deficiency. Produced via immunoSEQ multiplex PCR; TCRdb's table is partial and in-frame only. The table records about 21,000 clones, 95% to 98% of them present only once. Sequencing was carried out using conventional CD4+ T cells sorted from PBMCs. These TCRs come from a human donor with AIRE deficiency. Each CDR3 is given with its conserved first and last residue. The order of the fields is clone size, CDR3 length, D gene, V gene, J gene, CDR3 DNA, CDR3 protein. The D gene is left open where the match is weak. The listing skips clone size in some rows; elsewhere it reads once, few, many or a size class.

>.|12|.|TRBV14|TRBJ2-7
TGTGCCAGCAGCCAGGGAACGGGGACTGTCTTTTTC
CASSQGTGTVFF
>.|13|.|TRBV28|TRBJ2-7
TGTGCCAGCTGGGACCAGAGCTCCTACGAGCAGTACTTC
CASWDQSSYEQYF
>.|14|TRBD1|TRBV29-1|TRBJ2-3
TGCAGCGTTGGTAGGGACAGGGGAACAGATACGCAGTATTTT
CSVGRDRGTDTQYF
>once|15|.|TRBV5-8|TRBJ2-3
TGTGCCAGCAGCCTCGGGACGGACTTTTCGAATACGCAGTATTTT
CASSLGTDFSNTQYF
>.|16|TRBD1|TRBV12-5|TRBJ1-5
TGTGCTTCGACAGGGGTCGTCCCGATTAGCAATCAGCCCCAGCATTTT
CASTGVVPISNQPQHF
>.|15|.|TRBV5-6|TRBJ2-5
TGTGCCAGCAGCCCCGCGACAGGATTCCAAGAGACCCAGTACTTC
CASSPATGFQETQYF
>.|15|.|TRBV6-4|TRBJ2-2
TGTGCCAGCAGTGCCGGCTCCATGAACACCGGGGAGCTGTTTTTT
CASSAGSMNTGELFF
>.|16|.|TRBV9|TRBJ1-1
TGTGCCAGCAGCGGGGGGAGGCAGATGATGAACACTGAAGCTTTCTTT
CASSGGRQMMNTEAFF
>.|14|TRBD1|TRBV30|TRBJ2-7
TGTGCCTGGAGCTATGGACAGGGTGCGGGCGAGCAGTACTTC
CAWSYGQGAGEQYF
>.|15|.|TRBV18|TRBJ2-1
TGTGCCAGCTCCCCGGGGCCCAGCTCCTACAATGAGCAGTTCTTC
CASSPGPSSYNEQFF
>.|13|.|TRBV27|TRBJ2-2
TGTGCCAGCGGTAGAGCGAACACCGGGGAGCTGTTTTTT
CASGRANTGELFF
>.|14|.|TRBV5-6|TRBJ1-1
TGTGCCAGCAGCTATTCTTGGTGGGGCACTGAAGCTTTCTTT
CASSYSWWGTEAFF
>.|12|.|TRBV6-5|TRBJ1-1
TGTGCCAGCAGGACAGGTCAAACTGAAGCTTTCTTT
CASRTGQTEAFF
>.|14|.|TRBV19|TRBJ2-5
TGTGCCAGTAGTACTCGGGACGGATCAGAGACCCAGTACTTC
CASSTRDGSETQYF
>.|14|.|TRBV29-1|TRBJ2-5
TGCAGCGTTGAAGATGCCCTCGGGCCGGGGACCCAGTACTTC
CSVEDALGPGTQYF
>once|14|.|TRBV5-4|TRBJ2-5
TGTGCCAGCAGCTTGGAGCCAGGTTTGGAGACCCAGTACTTC
CASSLEPGLETQYF
>.|13|.|TRBV15|TRBJ1-4
TGTGCCACCAGCATCGCGGAGGTTGAAAAACTGTTTTTT
CATSIAEVEKLFF
>once|15|.|TRBV27|TRBJ1-1
TGTGCCAGCAGTTTATTGATAGGGGGAAACACTGAAGCTTTCTTT
CASSLLIGGNTEAFF
>.|14|TRBD2|TRBV11-2|TRBJ2-1
TGTGCCAGCAGCGCCACTAGCGGGCGGAATGAGCAGTTCTTC
CASSATSGRNEQFF